Listed below are T cell receptor beta chains from one sample, sequenced in a study of control samples from healthy donors and cancer patients. This table comes from immunoSEQ multiplex PCR, and its TCRdb copy is limited to in-frame clones, with some not included. The sample consists of about 25,000 clones, about 82% of them appearing once. What was sequenced was PBMCs. The receptors here all came from an older woman with head and neck cancer. Both conserved end residues are part of each CDR3. A D gene is named only where the DNA matches it firmly. Clone size is not always given. Where it is, it says once, few, many or a class for expanded clones.

>TRBJ2-2|NA|NA|17|TRBV4-2
CASSQVLRRANTGELFF
TGTGCCAGCAGCCAAGTTTTGCGGCGGGCGAACACCGGGGAGCTGTTTTTT
>TRBJ2-5|NA|TRBD2|17|TRBV7-3
CASSLTGLAGTGETQYF
TGTGCCAGCAGCTTAACGGGGCTAGCGGGGACGGGAGAGACCCAGTACTTC
>TRBJ2-4|once|TRBD1|14|TRBV2
CASQSGGVGNIQYF
TGTGCCAGCCAATCAGGGGGCGTCGGAAACATTCAGTACTTC
>TRBJ2-3|NA|NA|15|TRBV19
CASSIGYRGPDTQYF
TGTGCCAGTAGTATCGGTTATCGGGGACCAGATACGCAGTATTTT
>TRBJ2-5|NA|TRBD2|16|TRBV24-1
CATSDFGLADQETQYF
TGTGCCACCAGTGATTTCGGACTAGCGGACCAAGAGACCCAGTACTTC
>TRBJ1-1|NA|NA|13|TRBV7-8
CASSLEDAGKAFF
TGTGCCAGCAGCTTAGAGGACGCCGGAAAAGCTTTCTTT
>TRBJ1-1|NA|TRBD1|13|TRBV2
CASRGQGFTEAFF
TGTGCCAGCAGGGGACAGGGGTTCACTGAAGCTTTCTTT
>TRBJ2-7|NA|NA|15|TRBV5-5
CASSLVVGQFYEQYF
TGTGCCAGCAGCTTGGTTGTTGGACAGTTCTACGAGCAGTACTTC
>TRBJ1-1|NA|TRBD1|14|TRBV7-8
CASSLSGTGDEAFF
TGTGCCAGCAGTTTATCCGGGACAGGGGATGAAGCTTTCTTT
>TRBJ2-2|NA|NA|16|TRBV11-2
CASKFTGRGNTGELFF
TGTGCCAGCAAGTTTACGGGTAGGGGAAACACCGGGGAGCTGTTTTTT
>TRBJ1-1|NA|TRBD1|13|TRBV29-1
CSVTDRAGTEAFF
TGCAGCGTTACTGACAGGGCGGGAACTGAAGCTTTCTTT
>TRBJ1-5|NA|NA|13|TRBV29-1
CSVAGNSNQPQHF
TGCAGCGTTGCGGGGAATAGCAATCAGCCCCAGCATTTT
>TRBJ2-5|NA|TRBD2|14|TRBV5-1
CASSKAGGEETQYF
TGCGCCAGCAGCAAAGCGGGAGGGGAAGAGACCCAGTACTTC